Many counts were recorded for the clone carrying this T cell receptor (beta chain). Its specificity is not known. These data are taken from a study of T cells in Graves' hyperthyroidism and ophthalmopathy. Study outcomes and limitations: Blood also held most thyroid clonotypes expanded beyond 0.001. Separation of ophthalmopathy from stable hyperthyroidism was achieved by a 13 V-J model.

The investigators amplified TCR beta CDR3 regions from RNA transcripts. First-round RT-PCR with HTBI primers amplified the TCR CDR3 region. TCRdb re-called the multiplex PCR reads through MiXCR, storing one row per CDR3 protein. The table has some 560,000 distinct CDR3 sequences, around 15% seen once. The CDR3 contains 14 residues. Trimming took 3 bases from V and 0 from J, leaving 8 bases between them. A patient was excluded if there was uncontrolled infection, other autoimmune disease, pregnancy or lactation. Diagnosis rested on symptoms, serum thyroxine and TRAb, thyroid ultrasound, and orbital computed tomography.

Sequenced: blood. The clonotype originates from a woman aged 35 to 49 with Graves' hyperthyroidism. The chain combines TRBV12-3 or TRBV12-4 with TRBJ1-1; D not resolved. The DNA for the CDR3 is TGTGCCAGCAGTTTGTGGCGGGTGAACACTGAAGCTTTCTTT. The encoded protein is CASSLWRVNTEAFF.